The clone carrying this TCR beta chain was observed a handful of times. This entry belongs to a study of shared clonotypes between healthy human individuals. Looked up from germline, CDR1 is SGHNT and CDR2 is YYREEE (reference sequence). V lost 5 bases and J lost 1, with 9 bases in between. The length of the CDR3 is 14 residues. The assay was immunoSEQ multiplex PCR, and TCRdb's table has in-frame clones only and misses some. The table shows about 110,000 clones, with around 68% occurring only once. The V gene is TRBV5-4, the J gene TRBJ2-2; D gene ambiguous. Input material: memory CD8+ T cells sorted from blood. As for subset: CD45RO+ cells pooled with CCR7-negative TemRA cells. The clonotype comes from a woman in her 30s in good health. CDR3 sequence (DNA): TGTGCCAGCAGACCTCAGGAGAACACCGGGGAGCTGTTTTTT. Amino acids: CASRPQENTGELFF. Variable domain in full (rest from reference TRBV5-4 and TRBJ2-2): ETGVTQSPTHLIKTRGQQVTLRCSSQSGHNTVSWYQQALGQGPQFIFQYYREEENGRGNFPPRFSGLQFPNYSSELNVNALELDDSALYLCASRPQENTGELFFGEGSRLTVL.